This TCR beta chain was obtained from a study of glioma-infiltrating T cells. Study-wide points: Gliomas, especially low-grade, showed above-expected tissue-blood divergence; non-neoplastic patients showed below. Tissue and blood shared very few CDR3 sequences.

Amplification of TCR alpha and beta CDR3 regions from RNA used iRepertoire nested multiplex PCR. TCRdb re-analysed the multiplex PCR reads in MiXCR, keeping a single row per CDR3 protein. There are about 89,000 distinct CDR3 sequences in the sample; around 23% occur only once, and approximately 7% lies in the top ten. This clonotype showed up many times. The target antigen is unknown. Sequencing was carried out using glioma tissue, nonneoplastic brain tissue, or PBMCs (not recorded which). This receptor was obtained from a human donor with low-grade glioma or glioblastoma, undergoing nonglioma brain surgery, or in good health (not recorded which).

The CDR3 bases are TGTGCCAGCAGTTACTCGACTAGCGGGGGGCCCACAGATACGCAGTATTTT. Translating gives CASSYSTSGGPTDTQYF. The J gene is TRBJ2-3, the V gene TRBV6-5; 13 nucleotides line up with TRBD2. The CDR3 runs 17 residues. With 0 bases clipped from V and 2 bases from J, the junction kept 2 bases outside the gene matches. The germline V gene has CDR1 MNHEY and CDR2 SVGAGI.